In this sample, the clone carrying this T cell receptor (beta chain) turned up many times. The V gene's germline CDR1 is MNHNS and CDR2 SASEGT. CDR3 length: 15 residues. V lost 2 bases and J lost 0, with 11 bases in between. This record comes from a study of molecular identifiers for immune sequencing clone quantification. Using its own MiXCR run on the PCR reads, TCRdb lists one record per CDR3 protein. In the table there are approximately 59,000 distinct CDR3 sequences, roughly 18% of which are singletons. Sequencing was done on a sample of naive CD8+ T cells from blood, with Jurkat cell RNA spiked in. Sample subset: FACS-sorted CD8+CD4-CCR7+CD45RA+ naive T cells. This clonotype originated in a human donor in good health. Some libraries in this study had Jurkat cell RNA spiked in. The chain couples TRBV6-1 to TRBJ2-7; D call uncertain. The CDR3 DNA is TGTGCCAGCAGTGAATTGGTCAGGTACTCCTACGAGCAGTACTTC. Translated, it gives CASSELVRYSYEQYF.